The sequence of this T cell receptor beta chain was determined in a study of blood T cell repertoires in COVID-19. At the level of the study: The samples span acute and convalescent COVID-19 from the United States, Italy and Spain.

Produced via immunoSEQ multiplex PCR; TCRdb's table is partial and in-frame only. Of about 180,000 clones in the sample, more than 75% were seen once. The age range of participants was about 18 to 100 years, with residence in around 22 US areas. Assignment of participants to cohorts was predicated upon participant-reported clinical history. V shed 0 bases and J 13 bases; nucleotides not matched to a gene: 5. Per the germline V gene, CDR1 is LNHNV and CDR2 is YYDKDF (reference sequence). The CDR3 is 12 residues long. The TCR was taken from a human donor with acute COVID-19. The donor label of this sample is uncertain. Sequencing input: PBMCs or T cells enriched from blood (not recorded which). The genes are TRBV15 and TRBJ1-1; 7 bases agree with TRBD1. CDR3 DNA: TGTGCCACCAGCAGAGAGACGGGACAGTGTTTCTTT. Protein sequence: CATSRETGQCFF.